This TCR beta chain was identified during a study of T-cell reconstitution after alpha-beta-depleted transplantation in children. Construction of the TCRbeta library involved unique molecular identifiers. TCRdb independently ran MiXCR on the PCR reads; one entry per CDR3 protein. The profile shows 150,000 to 200,000 distinct CDR3 sequences, roughly 15% of them singletons. The CDR3 extends over 14 amino acids. Trimming took 3 bases from V and 1 from J, leaving 11 bases between them. Germline CDR1 and CDR2: SGHRS and YFSETQ. This clonotype was recorded many times. This material consisted of PBMCs from the stem cell graft donor, taken from the stem cell graft. The receptor comes from a human donor who donated a stem cell graft to a child with acute lymphoblastic leukemia. The chain has TRBV5-1 and TRBJ2-7; unclear D gene. In DNA form, the CDR3 reads TGCGCCAGCAGCTCTGGTGACGGATCCTACGAGCAGTACTTC. As protein: CASSSGDGSYEQYF.